The 27 T cell receptor beta chains reported below all come from one sample, sequenced in a study of STAT5B mutations in CD4+ large granular lymphocyte leukemia. Generated by immunoSEQ multiplex PCR, the TCRdb table keeps only in-frame clones and is missing some. The sample shows 30,000 to 40,000 clones, roughly 88% of them seen only once. What was sequenced was CD4+ T cells from blood buffy coats. These receptors came from a human donor in good health.

This clone was counted once. This chain joins TRBV6-5 and TRBJ2-1; 13 positions agree with TRBD2. V lost 6 bases to trimming and J lost 8 bases; unmatched junction nucleotides: 7. The germline gives CDR1 MNHEY, CDR2 SVGAGI. This CDR3 contains 15 residues. Here the CDR3 DNA reads TGTGCCAGCAGCGATAGGACTAGCGGGGGTTATGAGCAGTTCTTC. Its protein product is CASSDRTSGGYEQFF.

The chain links TRBV18 to TRBJ1-2; TRBD1 might be the D (6 bases). This CDR3 is 14 amino acids long. V was cut by 3 bases and J by 0 bases, with 8 bases left in between. Germline V lookup: CDR1 KGHSH, CDR2 LQKENI. The DNA for the CDR3 is TGTGCCAGCTCACCGGACAGTGCTAACTATGGCTACACCTTC. It yields the protein CASSPDSANYGYTF.

The genes are TRBV7-3 and TRBJ1-3; D is possibly TRBD1 (5 bases). CDR1 is SGHTA and CDR2 is FQGTGA in the germline V gene. The CDR3 has 16 amino acids. With 5 bases removed from V and 0 bases from J, the gap between germline ends came to 14 bases. DNA of the CDR3: TGTGCCAGCAGCCCATTTATGGGGGGCTCTGGAAACACCATATATTTT. The encoded protein is CASSPFMGGSGNTIYF.

The chain recombines TRBV5-4 with TRBJ1-2, with D tentatively TRBD1 (5 bases). The CDR3 is 17 amino acids. In germline, CDR1 is SGHNT, CDR2 YYREEE (reference sequence). Trimming cost V 0 bases and J 7 bases, with 22 bases left between them. In nucleotides, the CDR3 is TGTGCCAGCAGCTTGGAGGGATCCAGGGATGCCGTCGGTGGCTACACCTTC. The encoded protein is CASSLEGSRDAVGGYTF.

With respect to this clone: At one end, the junction sequence differs from germline, possibly due to a read error. The V call is TRBV27, the J call TRBJ1-1; D might be TRBD1 (5 bases). CDR3 length equals 12 residues. Looked up from germline, CDR1 is MNHEY and CDR2 is SMNVEV (reference sequence). Here the CDR3 DNA reads TGTGCCAGCAGTATAAGGGGCTCTGAGGCTTTCTTT. As protein: CASSIRGSEAFF.

The chain uses TRBV18 and TRBJ1-2; 9 nucleotides align to TRBD1. The CDR3 sequence is 15 residues long. Germline V gives CDR1 KGHSH, CDR2 LQKENI. The junction had 4 bases not matched to a gene; V was cut back by 3 bases and J by 2 bases. DNA for the CDR3: TGTGCCAGCTCACCGCGGGACAGGGAAAACTATGGCTACACCTTC. The encoded protein is CASSPRDRENYGYTF.

The chain has TRBV9 and TRBJ2-1; perhaps TRBD1 as D (6 bases). Germline loops: CDR1 SGDLS, CDR2 YYNGEE. Trimming removed 2 bases from V and 4 bases from J, with 10 bases in between. CDR3 size: 14 residues. Here the CDR3 DNA reads TGTGCCAGCAGCGTGGGGACACTGTACAATGAGCAGTTCTTC. Residues: CASSVGTLYNEQFF.

The chain uses TRBV21-1 and TRBJ2-7; the table's D call of TRBD2 was not tested on the DNA. TRBV21-1 is listed as a pseudogene. This CDR3 has 17 residues. CDR3 DNA: TGTGCCAGCAGCAAAGATGTGCTGGCGGGAGACTCCTACGAGCAGTACTTC. The encoded protein is CASSKDVLAGDSYEQYF.

The chain is built from TRBV30 and TRBJ2-1, with 7 bases fitting TRBD2. The CDR3 is 14 amino acids. The V segment lost 3 bases and the J segment 0 bases; nucleotides outside the gene matches: 2. Germline lookup yields CDR1 GTSNPN and CDR2 SVGIG (reference sequence). The CDR3 DNA follows: TGTGCCTGGAGGATAGCGGGCTCCTACAATGAGCAGTTCTTC. Encoded protein: CAWRIAGSYNEQFF.

The V and J genes are TRBV9 and TRBJ2-2; 7 bases fit TRBD2. Germline V lookup: CDR1 SGDLS, CDR2 YYNGEE. V trimming: 0 bases; J trimming: 6 bases; junction bases outside the gene matches: 8. CDR3 size: 16 residues. In DNA, the CDR3 is TGTGCCAGCAGCGTAGTGGGAGGGGCGATCTCCGGGGAGCTGTTTTTT. Translation gives CASSVVGGAISGELFF.

The chain uses TRBV7-9 and TRBJ1-3, with D possibly matching TRBD1 (6 bases). The CDR3 is made up of 19 amino acids. CDR1 SEHNR and CDR2 FQNEAQ come from the germline V gene (reference sequence). Trimming took 7 bases from V and 0 from J, leaving 25 bases between them. The CDR3 region is CASIPQGPGRFLSGNTIYF. For the CDR3, the DNA is TGTGCCAGCATCCCCCAGGGGCCGGGACGCTTCCTCTCTGGAAACACCATATATTTT.

The chain recombines TRBV9 with TRBJ2-3; D gene ambiguous. CDR1 is SGDLS and CDR2 is YYNGEE in the germline V gene. Trimming removed 10 bases from V and 1 base from J, with 16 bases in between. The CDR3 loop spans 14 amino acids. CDR3 protein: CASKGGLGTDTQYF. DNA for the CDR3: TGTGCCTCCAAGGGCGGATTAGGCACAGATACGCAGTATTTT.

This clone was detected once. V is TRBV19 and J is TRBJ2-5, with D possibly being TRBD2 (6 bases). Germline V CDR1 and CDR2: LNHDA, SQIVND (reference sequence). CDR3 length equals 16 residues. The ends were cut back, 5 bases at V and 4 bases at J, with 20 bases in the middle. CDR3 nucleotide sequence: TGTGCCAGTAGTGGCGGGGCCGGGGTCTTAAGAGAGACCCAGTACTTC. Translating gives CASSGGAGVLRETQYF.

The V gene is TRBV18, the J gene TRBJ1-2; TRBD1 might be the D (6 bases). The V gene's germline CDR1 is KGHSH and CDR2 LQKENI. The CDR3 contains 14 residues. V was clipped by 0 bases and J by 4 bases, with 9 bases between them. The CDR3 region has the DNA TGTGCCAGCTCACCACCGGTGACAGGCTATGGCTACACCTTC. This codes for CASSPPVTGYGYTF.

The chain couples TRBV7-8 to TRBJ1-1; D ambiguous. V gave up 3 bases and J gave up 1 base, with 9 bases separating them. This CDR3 contains 14 residues. Germline loops: CDR1 SGHVS, CDR2 FQNEAQ. In nucleotides, the CDR3 is TGTGCCAGCAGCTTGAAGCGGTCGAACACTGAAGCTTTCTTT. This encodes CASSLKRSNTEAFF.

This clone appeared once. The V and J genes are TRBV28 and TRBJ1-6; D is undetermined. Trimming took 8 bases from V and 1 from J, leaving 3 bases between them. The CDR3 sequence is 12 residues long. Germline V gene sequence: CDR1 MDHEN, CDR2 SYDVKM. CDR3 nucleotide sequence: TGTGCCAGCCATTCCTATAATTCACCCCTCCACTTT. It codes for CASHSYNSPLHF.

This clone was observed a single time. The J gene is TRBJ1-2, the V gene TRBV30, with D unclear. This CDR3 contains 11 residues. Trimming cost V 1 base and J 5 bases, with 5 bases left between them. From germline, CDR1 is GTSNPN and CDR2 SVGIG (reference sequence). The CDR3 DNA is TGTGCCTGGAGTGAAGTGTATGGCTACACCTTC. Protein sequence: CAWSEVYGYTF. Complete variable domain (other parts from reference TRBV30 and TRBJ1-2): SQTIHQWPATLVQPVGSPLSLECTVEGTSNPNLYWYRQAAGRGLQLLFYSVGIGQISSEVPQNLSASRPQDRQFILSSKKLLLSDSGFYLCAWSEVYGYTFGSGTRLTVV.

In its sample, this clone was seen once. V is TRBV19 and J is TRBJ2-7, with D hard to call. Germline V gene lookup returns CDR1 LNHDA and CDR2 SQIVND (reference sequence). The CDR3 totals 16 residues. Trimming stripped 0 bases from V and 2 bases from J, with 14 bases between. In DNA form, the CDR3 reads TGTGCCAGTAGTATAGATCTGAGGAACAGACCCTACGAGCAGTACTTC. Amino acids: CASSIDLRNRPYEQYF.

The chain employs TRBV7-3 and TRBJ1-2, with D unresolved. This CDR3 is built from 16 residues. Trimming shortened V by 4 bases and J by 5 bases, and 20 bases separated the two germline ends. Germline V gives CDR1 SGHTA, CDR2 FQGTGA. The CDR3 is CASSSPETSRGYGYTF. CDR3 DNA sequence: TGTGCCAGCAGCTCACCAGAGACATCTAGAGGATATGGCTACACCTTC.

The chain joins TRBV2 to TRBJ1-1; no definite D call. V shed 3 bases and J shed 0 bases, with 8 bases lying between them. Germline-derived CDR1 and CDR2 are SNHLY and FYNNEI. This CDR3 comprises 14 residues. The CDR3 region has the DNA TGTGCCAGCAGTGACTCGACCATGAACACTGAAGCTTTCTTT. Translating gives CASSDSTMNTEAFF.

The chain recombines TRBV7-9 with TRBJ1-2; D unresolved. In germline, CDR1 is SEHNR, CDR2 FQNEAQ (reference sequence). The CDR3 is 17 amino acids. V lost 3 bases and J lost 2, with 19 bases in between. The CDR3 here is CASSFILSQLRNYGYTF. CDR3 in DNA: TGTGCCAGCAGCTTTATCCTATCACAATTGAGGAACTATGGCTACACCTTC.

This chain links TRBV11-3 with TRBJ2-1, with 11 bases identical to TRBD2. Losses at the gene ends were 3 bases for V and 6 bases for J; bases not matched to a gene: 4. Per the germline V gene, CDR1 is SGHNT and CDR2 is YENEEA. This CDR3 region has 15 residues. The CDR3, as DNA: TGTGCCAGCAGCTTCTCCGGGACTAGCGGCAATGAGCAGTTCTTC. The encoded protein is CASSFSGTSGNEQFF.

V is TRBV4-3 and J is TRBJ2-7; D assignment may be TRBD1 or TRBD2 (5 bases each). The germline V gene encodes CDR1 LGHNA and CDR2 YSLEER. Trimming took off 1 base at V and 4 bases at J, with 11 bases between the two ends. The CDR3 runs to 14 residues. CDR3 bases: TGCGCCAGCAGCCAAGTACTAGACAGTTACGAGCAGTACTTC. Protein product: CASSQVLDSYEQYF.

The CDR3 DNA reads TGTGCCAGCAGCTTAGGAACAGGGGTCTACAATGAGCAGTTCTTC. It yields the protein CASSLGTGVYNEQFF. The genes are TRBV5-4 and TRBJ2-1; 7 bases are shared with TRBD1. The J segment lost 3 bases and the V segment lost 2 bases, leaving 5 bases of the junction unmatched. This CDR3 has 15 residues. CDR1 and CDR2 (germline): SGHNT, YYREEE (reference sequence).

The chain links TRBV6-1 to TRBJ2-1; 7 bases line up with TRBD1. Germline CDR1 MNHNS, CDR2 SASEGT. CDR3 size: 15 residues. Trimming cost V 7 bases and J 0 bases; bases outside gene matches: 6. In DNA form, the CDR3 reads TGTGCCAGCATAGTGGGGGACAGCTCCTACAATGAGCAGTTCTTC. This sequence encodes CASIVGDSSYNEQFF.

The chain employs TRBV5-6 and TRBJ1-2, with D hard to call. V was trimmed by 5 bases and J by 3 bases, leaving 11 bases between them. CDR1 is SGHDT and CDR2 is YYEEEE in the germline V gene. CDR3 length: 13 amino acids. The DNA of the CDR3 is TGTGCCAGCAGACAAGACGCCTACTATGGCTACACCTTC. This codes for CASRQDAYYGYTF.

This clone was observed a handful of times. V usage is TRBV19 and J usage is TRBJ1-1; no reliable D call. V was pared by 7 bases and J by 3 bases, with 15 bases between. Germline V gene lookup returns CDR1 LNHDA and CDR2 SQIVND (reference sequence). The CDR3 is made up of 14 amino acids. The CDR3, as DNA: TGTGCCAGTATGATGGCAGGAGAGTACACTGAAGCTTTCTTT. It translates to CASMMAGEYTEAFF.